This paragraph reports one T cell receptor (beta chain). The sample originates from a study of cytotoxic CD8 clonotypes in ibrutinib-treated CLL. CDR1 is MNHNS and CDR2 is SASEGT in the germline V gene. V gave up 6 bases and J gave up 6 bases; unmatched junction bases: 11. The CDR3 covers 14 residues. The protocol was immunoSEQ multiplex PCR, while the TCRdb copy is restricted to in-frame clones and leaves out a portion. The sample includes about 68,000 clones, more than 60% of them seen just once. The receptor was isolated from a human donor with chronic lymphocytic leukemia. Here the sequenced sample was PBMCs, taken after 12 months of ibrutinib treatment. This chain links TRBV6-1 with TRBJ2-7; 7 bases agree with TRBD1. This CDR3 is CASRETGLRSEQYF. In nucleotides, the CDR3 is TGTGCCAGCAGAGAGACAGGGTTGAGGAGCGAGCAGTACTTC.